This TCR beta chain was identified in a study of human T cells and chemical hapten exposure (dated by TCRdb to about 2021). General notes on the study: For sensitization, 2% DPC in acetone was applied to a 2 cm by 2 cm area of upper inner arm skin. Throughout the approximately 24-week study period, patients were also given weekly therapeutic DPC doses on the scalp. Patch testing on the upper back used Finn chambers containing 0.01% DPC, with scoring done after 6 days according to International Contact Dermatitis Research Group standards. Most of the patients in the cohort were female, and the cohort covered alopecia areata with under or over 50% scalp involvement, alopecia totalis and alopecia universalis. Libraries were pooled for sequencing, and per-sample TCR yields varied mainly because of small differences in library volumes within the pool. In alopecia patients, the study followed how the peripheral blood TCR repertoire changed in vivo over primary and secondary sensitization to diphenylcyclopropenone (DPC), a hapten. Blood was sampled from patients pre-sensitization (week 0) and at 2, 6 and about 24 weeks after DPC sensitization. Twenty-nine alopecia patients provided blood for TCR sequencing at one to four time points (pre-sensitization, 2, 6 and 24 weeks). General conclusions and limits of the study: Expanded TCRs formed significantly more large CDR3 similarity clusters than pre-sensitization or healthy control sets, consistent with antigen-driven responses. All patients had alopecia, a presumed autoimmune disease, so their immune response might differ from that of healthy individuals. DPC sensitization did not change how many TCRs were above 1 in 1000 frequency, and no evidence was found of alterations in global repertoire structure. The number of PT1 expanded TCRs positively correlated with patch test score, significant at thresholds 8, 16 and 32 but not 4. Repeated subsampling changed both the strength of the expansion versus patch-test correlation and the threshold at which that correlation became significant.

During library preparation, unique molecular identifiers were attached to individual cDNA molecules so that TCRs could be counted in a quantitative, reproducible way. Both TCR alpha and TCR beta chains were sequenced from each blood RNA sample. Per the original workflow: Samples had a median of 95,638 TCRs, with a range from about 23,224 to 700,000. The Decombinator software suite was used to annotate the V, J and CDR3 of the TCR reads. For PS versus PT1 abundance plots, all samples were subsampled to the same number of TCRs (28,000). Expanded TCRs were defined as absent before sensitization and observed at least eight times at the 2-week time point. In TCRdb, the public reads were trimmed at Q25 with fastp and aligned with MiXCR, with productive beta chains retained. All rows with the same CDR3 protein become a single entry with the most common DNA and genes. The V and J calls were not made by the authors but by TCRdb's processing. The sample data list some 5,200 distinct CDR3 sequences, and 50% to 65% of these were observed just once. Approximately 4.3% of the sample comes from the top ten.

In light of the paper, this sample's treatment or condition label describes: therapeutic diphenylcyclopropenone sensitization with weekly scalp DPC. At every patch-test visit, the blood draw took place before the patch test was put on. To be eligible, patients had to be aged 18 to 70, diagnosed with alopecia and judged suitable for DPC therapy, while pregnant patients were excluded. Total RNA was isolated from unfractionated whole blood collected in Tempus Blood RNA tubes. Trimming removed 1 base from V and 7 bases from J; the gene matches leave 8 bases unexplained. The CDR1 and CDR2 encoded by the germline V gene are SGHTA and FQGNSA. The CDR3 measures 16 amino acids from cysteine to phenylalanine. Just the 48-base CDR3 DNA is kept, in frame starting at base 1. In this sample, this clonotype turned up once. Its target antigen remains unknown. Nothing much larger sits one base from this clone, and base qualities are not available.

Source: whole blood, taken before DPC sensitization or 2, 6, or about 24 weeks after (not recorded which). The TCR originated in an adult with alopecia areata. Some clones in this sample may be carry-over from other donors' samples. This table probably holds off-target reads from a library built for another chain. Recombination joined TRBV7-2 with TRBJ2-1; TRBD2 aligns with 9 central bases. The CDR3 sequence is CASSLEGTAGGNEQFF. The bases are TGTGCCAGCAGCTTAGAAGGGACTGCGGGAGGGAATGAGCAGTTCTTC.